This is a list of T cell receptor beta chains from one sample in a study of regulatory T cells in long-lasting Graves disease. From the multiplex PCR reads, TCRdb called clonotypes with MiXCR, one entry per CDR3 protein. The sample includes about 440,000 distinct CDR3 sequences, roughly 15% of them seen just once. Another study also made use of these data, one on T cells in Graves' hyperthyroidism and ophthalmopathy.

The specimen comprised peripheral blood mononuclear cells (PBMCs), sampled at new diagnosis, from a patient treated with antithyroid drugs. Receptors were obtained from a woman in her thirties with Graves disease. Both conserved end residues are part of each CDR3. Fields, in order: CDR3 protein, CDR3 DNA, V gene, D gene, J gene, clone size. A D gene is named only where the DNA matches it firmly. Only some rows state a clone size, as once, few, many or a class for expanded clones.

CDR3: CSAILGGGETQYF
DNA: TGCAGTGCTATCCTCGGGGGGGGGGAGACCCAGTACTTC
V: TRBV20-1
D: TRBD2
J: TRBJ2-5
size: many

CDR3: CASSQEIISGVTGELFF
DNA: TGCGCCAGCAGCCAAGAGATCATTTCAGGTGTGACCGGGGAGCTGTTTTTT
V: TRBV4-1
D: NA
J: TRBJ2-2
size: NA

CDR3: CASSYDGFSFGETQYF
DNA: TGTGCCAGCAGTTACGACGGGTTTTCATTCGGGGAGACCCAGTACTTC
V: TRBV6-2/TRBV6-3
D: NA
J: TRBJ2-5
size: many

CDR3: CASQPGTLLTYSGNTIYF
DNA: TGTGCCAGCCAACCCGGGACACTACTAACCTACTCTGGAAACACCATATATTTT
V: TRBV28
D: NA
J: TRBJ1-3
size: many

CDR3: CAIPGLAGGFYEQYF
DNA: TGTGCCATACCGGGACTAGCGGGAGGATTCTACGAGCAGTACTTC
V: TRBV2
D: TRBD2
J: TRBJ2-7
size: NA

CDR3: CASSLTSEYFGELFF
DNA: TGTGCCAGCAGCTTGACTAGCGAGTATTTCGGGGAGCTGTTTTTT
V: TRBV13
D: TRBD2
J: TRBJ2-2
size: many

CDR3: CATSALIAGRGNEQFF
DNA: TGTGCCACCAGTGCCCTTATAGCGGGAAGAGGCAATGAGCAGTTCTTC
V: TRBV24-1
D: TRBD2
J: TRBJ2-1
size: NA

CDR3: CASSLSDRGPTDTQYF
DNA: TGTGCCAGCAGTCTCTCGGACAGGGGGCCGACAGATACGCAGTATTTT
V: TRBV12-3/TRBV12-4
D: TRBD1
J: TRBJ2-3
size: many

CDR3: CTAGRMIGGQYF
DNA: TGCACCGCGGGACGGATGATTGGGGGGCAGTACTTC
V: TRBV20-1
D: NA
J: TRBJ2-7
size: NA

CDR3: CASRDRGADEKLFF
DNA: TGTGCCAGCAGGGACAGGGGCGCAGACGAAAAACTGTTTTTT
V: TRBV5-8
D: TRBD1
J: TRBJ1-4
size: many

CDR3: CASSLPPNEQFF
DNA: TGTGCCAGCAGCCTCCCCCCAAATGAGCAGTTCTTC
V: TRBV3-1
D: NA
J: TRBJ2-1
size: many

CDR3: CASSEEGIETQYF
DNA: TGTGCCAGCAGTGAGGAGGGTATAGAGACCCAGTACTTC
V: TRBV2
D: NA
J: TRBJ2-5
size: many

CDR3: CASSRNDRGSEQYF
DNA: TGCGCCAGCAGCCGAAACGACAGGGGATCCGAGCAGTACTTC
V: TRBV5-1
D: TRBD1
J: TRBJ2-7
size: many

CDR3: CASSQGGPVYEQYF
DNA: TGTGCCAGCAGTCAAGGAGGGCCGGTCTACGAGCAGTACTTC
V: TRBV27
D: NA
J: TRBJ2-7
size: many

CDR3: CSVEYYLGAGDGGDEQFF
DNA: TGCAGCGTTGAATATTACTTAGGGGCGGGAGATGGTGGCGATGAGCAGTTCTTC
V: TRBV29-1
D: TRBD2
J: TRBJ2-1
size: NA

CDR3: CASSNDVNQPQHF
DNA: TGCGCCAGCAGCAATGACGTCAATCAGCCCCAGCATTTT
V: TRBV5-1
D: NA
J: TRBJ1-5
size: many

CDR3: CASSLRATNNSPLHF
DNA: TGTGCCAGCAGCTTACGGGCCACGAATAATTCACCCCTCCACTTT
V: TRBV11-2
D: NA
J: TRBJ1-6
size: many

CDR3: CASSTDRLYEQYF
DNA: TGTGCCAGTAGTACGGACAGGTTATACGAGCAGTACTTC
V: TRBV19
D: TRBD1
J: TRBJ2-7
size: many

CDR3: CASSTWPRGTEKLFF
DNA: TGTGCCAGCAGCACATGGCCCCGGGGGACGGAAAAACTGTTTTTT
V: TRBV7-9
D: NA
J: TRBJ1-4
size: few

CDR3: CASSGIAGETYNEQFF
DNA: TGCGCCAGCAGTGGGATAGCGGGAGAGACCTACAATGAGCAGTTCTTC
V: TRBV10-2
D: TRBD2
J: TRBJ2-1
size: NA

CDR3: CASKSMGYEQYF
DNA: TGTGCCAGCAAAAGCATGGGCTACGAGCAGTACTTC
V: TRBV28
D: NA
J: TRBJ2-7
size: many

CDR3: CASSLELAGTYEQYF
DNA: TGTGCCAGCAGCTTAGAACTAGCGGGTACCTACGAGCAGTACTTC
V: TRBV7-9
D: TRBD2
J: TRBJ2-7
size: many

CDR3: CASSDPGLAGNEQYF
DNA: TGCGCCAGCAGTGACCCGGGACTAGCGGGAAACGAGCAGTACTTC
V: TRBV10-1
D: TRBD2
J: TRBJ2-7
size: NA

CDR3: CSFSGTGVTGELFF
DNA: TGCAGCTTCTCCGGGACAGGGGTGACCGGGGAGCTGTTTTTT
V: TRBV29-1
D: TRBD1
J: TRBJ2-2
size: few

CDR3: CASSGLAGVREQYF
DNA: TGTGCCAGCAGCGGACTAGCGGGAGTGCGTGAGCAGTACTTC
V: TRBV2
D: TRBD2
J: TRBJ2-7
size: many

CDR3: CASSLTRVRGAYEQYF
DNA: TGCGCCAGCAGCTTGACGAGGGTCAGGGGAGCCTACGAGCAGTACTTC
V: TRBV5-1
D: NA
J: TRBJ2-7
size: many

CDR3: CASGSRGLSYEQYF
DNA: TGTGCCAGCGGTTCGAGGGGGCTCTCCTACGAGCAGTACTTC
V: TRBV2
D: TRBD1
J: TRBJ2-7
size: many

CDR3: CASSYAREQFF
DNA: TGTGCCAGCAGTTACGCCCGAGAGCAGTTCTTC
V: TRBV6-5
D: NA
J: TRBJ2-1
size: many

CDR3: CASSYGPGQGNTGELFF
DNA: TGTGCCAGCAGTTACGGTCCGGGACAGGGGAACACCGGGGAGCTGTTTTTT
V: TRBV28
D: TRBD1
J: TRBJ2-2
size: many

CDR3: CASSPPEDVTYGYTF
DNA: TGTGCCAGCTCACCACCGGAAGATGTAACCTATGGCTACACCTTC
V: TRBV18
D: NA
J: TRBJ1-2
size: many

CDR3: CSASNYGTDTQYF
DNA: TGCAGTGCTAGTAACTATGGCACAGATACGCAGTATTTT
V: TRBV20-1
D: NA
J: TRBJ2-3
size: many

CDR3: CASSNLKGQGVETQYF
DNA: TGTGCCAGCAGCAACTTAAAAGGACAGGGTGTAGAGACCCAGTACTTC
V: TRBV7-6
D: TRBD1
J: TRBJ2-5
size: few

CDR3: CASSQVGQGLSGANVLTF
DNA: TGTGCCAGCAGCCAAGTAGGACAGGGGCTCTCTGGGGCCAACGTCCTGACTTTC
V: TRBV14
D: TRBD1
J: TRBJ2-6
size: once

CDR3: CSARDIAGVTYNEQFF
DNA: TGCAGTGCTAGGGACATAGCGGGAGTTACGTACAATGAGCAGTTCTTC
V: TRBV20-1
D: TRBD2
J: TRBJ2-1
size: many

CDR3: CAISESMPTENTGELFF
DNA: TGTGCCATCAGTGAGTCGATGCCGACAGAGAACACCGGGGAGCTGTTTTTT
V: TRBV10-3
D: NA
J: TRBJ2-2
size: few

CDR3: CSAYWTSGNDEQFF
DNA: TGCAGTGCCTATTGGACTAGCGGGAATGATGAGCAGTTCTTC
V: TRBV20-1
D: TRBD2
J: TRBJ2-1
size: few

CDR3: CASSPEIGAKNIQYF
DNA: TGTGCCAGCAGCCCAGAGATCGGGGCCAAAAACATTCAGTACTTC
V: TRBV5-6
D: NA
J: TRBJ2-4
size: NA

CDR3: CASRRGQGRGYTF
DNA: TGTGCCAGCAGAAGAGGACAGGGGCGGGGCTACACCTTC
V: TRBV27
D: TRBD1
J: TRBJ1-2
size: few

CDR3: CASRLQGAGGANVLTF
DNA: TGTGCCAGCAGACTACAGGGGGCTGGTGGGGCCAACGTCCTGACTTTC
V: TRBV6-1
D: TRBD1
J: TRBJ2-6
size: NA

CDR3: CAWSFTGESTDTQYF
DNA: TGTGCCTGGAGTTTTACGGGGGAAAGCACAGATACGCAGTATTTT
V: TRBV30
D: NA
J: TRBJ2-3
size: many

CDR3: CSVAGGGTGELFF
DNA: TGCAGCGTTGCAGGGGGGGGAACCGGGGAGCTGTTTTTT
V: TRBV29-1
D: NA
J: TRBJ2-2
size: NA